This TCR beta chain was documented in a study of neurological immune-mediated disorders. TCRdb used MiXCR to reprocess the 5' RACE reads, holding one entry per CDR3 protein. The table includes more than 20,000 distinct CDR3 sequences, over 12% detected once. This clonotype was found many times. The germline V and J ends were trimmed by 5 bases and 5 bases, with 15 bases remaining between them. Germline values: CDR1 DFQATT, CDR2 SNEGSKA (reference sequence). The CDR3 covers 13 residues. Unsorted libraries used 2 million PBMCs kept at -80 degrees C. This rearrangement joins TRBV20-1 to TRBJ1-1, with D possibly TRBD1 on 5 matching bases. The sample taken for sequencing was PBMCs. The sequence came from a female donor with HTLV-1-associated myelopathy (HAM/TSP). The CDR3 DNA sequence: TGCAGTGCTGGGGGACCGAGTAGGACTGAAGCTTTCTTT. This gives the protein CSAGGPSRTEAFF.